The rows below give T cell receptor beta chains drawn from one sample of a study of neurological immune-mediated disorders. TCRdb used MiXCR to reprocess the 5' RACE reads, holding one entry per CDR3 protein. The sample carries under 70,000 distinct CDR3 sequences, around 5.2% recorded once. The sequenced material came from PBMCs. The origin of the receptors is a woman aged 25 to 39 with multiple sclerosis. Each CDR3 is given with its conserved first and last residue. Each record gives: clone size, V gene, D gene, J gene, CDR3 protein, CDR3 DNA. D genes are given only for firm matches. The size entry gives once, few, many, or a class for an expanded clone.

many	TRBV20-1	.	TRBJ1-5	CSASTVAGSTGHQPQHF	TGCAGTGCTAGCACGGTAGCGGGCTCGACAGGACATCAGCCCCAGCATTTT
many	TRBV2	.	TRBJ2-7	CASSPSFDSREYF	TGTGCCAGCAGTCCATCGTTCGACAGCAGAGAGTACTTC
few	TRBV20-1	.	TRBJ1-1	CSAAARTDRFEAFF	TGCAGTGCCGCAGCCAGAACCGACAGGTTTGAAGCTTTCTTT
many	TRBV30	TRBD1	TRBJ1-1	CAWSGQPNTEAFF	TGTGCCTGGTCGGGACAGCCGAACACTGAAGCTTTCTTT
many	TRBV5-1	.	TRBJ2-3	CASSLGDTYTDTQYF	TGCGCCAGCAGCTTGGGGGACACGTACACAGATACGCAGTATTTT
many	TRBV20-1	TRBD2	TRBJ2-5	CSLRLAVRETQYF	TGCAGTCTTCGACTAGCCGTAAGGGAGACCCAGTACTTC
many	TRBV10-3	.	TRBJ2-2	CAISGRTKDGELFF	TGTGCCATCAGTGGCCGGACTAAGGACGGGGAGCTGTTTTTT
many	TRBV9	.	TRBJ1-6	CASSVAGLGSPLHF	TGTGCCAGCAGCGTAGCAGGGCTGGGTTCACCCCTCCACTTT
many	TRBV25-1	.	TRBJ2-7	CASGRDIYEQYF	TGTGCCAGCGGCCGGGACATCTACGAGCAGTACTTC
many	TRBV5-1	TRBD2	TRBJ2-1	CASSLTLAGGINEQFF	TGCGCCAGCAGCTTGACCCTAGCGGGGGGGATAAATGAGCAGTTCTTC
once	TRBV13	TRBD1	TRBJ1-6	CASSPRGITGQNSPLHF	TGTGCCAGCAGCCCAAGAGGAATAACGGGACAGAATTCACCCCTTCACTTT
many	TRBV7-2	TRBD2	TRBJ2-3	CASREDRAGGTDTQYF	TGTGCCAGCAGGGAGGACCGCGCGGGGGGCACAGATACGCAGTATTTT